The rows below give T cell receptor beta chains drawn from one sample of a study of beta chain features in type 1 diabetes. Repertoires were generated with immunoSEQ multiplex PCR, while TCRdb's copy carries only in-frame clones and drops some. The data contain 620,000 or so clones, roughly a sixth of them singletons. The sequenced material came from naive CD4+ T cells from blood. The receptors come from a man aged 18 to 30 in good health. Both conserved end residues are part of each CDR3. The D gene is left open where the match is weak. A row's size may be missing; if present it is once, few, many or a size class.

d_call	v_call	clone_size	j_call	cdr3_nt	cdr3_aa
-	TRBV7-2	-	TRBJ2-7	TGTGCCAGCAGCTTCCCGACAGCAGTCCTCCTCTACGAGCAGTACTTC	CASSFPTAVLLYEQYF
-	TRBV9	-	TRBJ2-7	TGTGCCAGCGGCGCAGCTCCCACCGGGACACAGTCCTACGAGCAGTACTTC	CASGAAPTGTQSYEQYF
-	TRBV12-5	-	TRBJ2-3	TGTGCTAGTGGTTTGGGTAGGGCCACAACCACAGATACGCAGTATTTT	CASGLGRATTTDTQYF
-	TRBV21-1	-	TRBJ2-3	TGTGCCAGCAGCAAAATTTGGCGGGAGGGCTTCACAGATACGCAGTATTTT	CASSKIWREGFTDTQYF
-	TRBV30	-	TRBJ1-2	TGTGCCTCGATACAGGGAGGGTATGGCTACACCTTC	CASIQGGYGYTF
-	TRBV28	-	TRBJ2-4	TGTGCCAGCAGTTCTAGGGCCAAAAACATTCAGTACTTC	CASSSRAKNIQYF
-	TRBV7-9	few	TRBJ1-4	TGTGCCAGCAGCGCACCAGGGATTCCTCTGAGTGAAAAACTGTTTTTT	CASSAPGIPLSEKLFF
TRBD2	TRBV7-9	few	TRBJ2-3	TGTGCCAGCAGCCTAGGACTAGCAGGATCAGATACGCAGTATTTT	CASSLGLAGSDTQYF
-	TRBV25-1	few	TRBJ2-7	TGTGCCAGCAGTGAATCCCCAGGGGCCTACGAGCAGTACTTC	CASSESPGAYEQYF
-	TRBV10-3	many	TRBJ2-5	TGTGCCATGTCTATCCTTCAAGAGACCCAGTACTTC	CAMSILQETQYF
-	TRBV7-2	few	TRBJ2-6	TGTGCCAGCAGCTCCTTAACCCTCTCTGGGGCCAACGTCCTGACTTTC	CASSSLTLSGANVLTF
TRBD1	TRBV10-3	-	TRBJ2-5	TGTGCCATCAGTGACCTCACACAGGGGGCGCGAGAGACCCAGTACTTC	CAISDLTQGARETQYF
TRBD1	TRBV28	few	TRBJ2-1	TGTGCCAGCAGTCAAACCCCCGGGACAGGGGATTACAATGAGCAGTTCTTC	CASSQTPGTGDYNEQFF
TRBD1	TRBV6-5	-	TRBJ2-7	TGTGCCAGCAGTTACATTAGACAGGGGGCCTACGAGCAGTACTTC	CASSYIRQGAYEQYF
TRBD2	TRBV7-8	few	TRBJ2-1	TGTGCCAGCAAGCCTCGGGCTAGCGGGTACAATGAGCAGTTCTTC	CASKPRASGYNEQFF
TRBD2	TRBV28	few	TRBJ2-5	TGTGCCAGCAGTCCTTTACCCTTTCCGGGACTAGCGGGCGAGACCCAGTACTTC	CASSPLPFPGLAGETQYF
-	TRBV28	-	TRBJ1-6	TGTGCCAGCAGTTTGAGGGCCGAGTCACCCCTCCACTTT	CASSLRAESPLHF
TRBD2	TRBV19	-	TRBJ2-1	TGTGCCAGTACCATGCGACTAGCGGGAATGAATGAGCAGTTCTTC	CASTMRLAGMNEQFF
-	TRBV7-2	many	TRBJ1-6	TGTGCCAGCAGCCTCTGGACAGATCTCCACTTT	CASSLWTDLHF
-	TRBV9	-	TRBJ2-4	TGTGCCAGCAGCGTAGGGGGTCTCAAAAACATTCAGTACTTC	CASSVGGLKNIQYF
-	TRBV5-1	-	TRBJ2-3	TGCGCCAGCAGCTTGGCGGGACTCACAGATACGCAGTATTTT	CASSLAGLTDTQYF
TRBD1	TRBV6-5	few	TRBJ1-5	TGTGCCAGCAGCACCGGGACAGGGAATCAGCCCCAGCATTTT	CASSTGTGNQPQHF
-	TRBV4-1	few	TRBJ1-2	TGCGCCAGCAGCCAAGAATATCCAGGGAATGGCTACACCTTC	CASSQEYPGNGYTF
TRBD2	TRBV11-2	-	TRBJ2-2	TGTGCCAGCAGCCGGACTAGCGAGGGCACCGGGGAGCTGTTTTTT	CASSRTSEGTGELFF
-	TRBV4-2	-	TRBJ2-5	TGTGCCAGCAGCCAAGATCTTAGGGGTGAGACCCAGTACTTC	CASSQDLRGETQYF
-	TRBV12-5	-	TRBJ2-3	TGTGCTAGTGGACAGGCGGATACGCAGTATTTT	CASGQADTQYF
TRBD1	TRBV29-1	-	TRBJ1-2	TGCAGCGTTGAAGGGGGACAGGGGGCGGGCGGCTACACCTTC	CSVEGGQGAGGYTF
-	TRBV7-2	few	TRBJ2-1	TGTGCCAGCAGCGTACATCGGGACAACCTCTACAATGAGCAGTTCTTC	CASSVHRDNLYNEQFF
TRBD1	TRBV7-9	-	TRBJ1-1	TGTGCCAGCAGCCCTACCCGCGACAGGGCAACTGAAGCTTTCTTT	CASSPTRDRATEAFF
TRBD1	TRBV2	few	TRBJ2-7	TGTGCCACCAGGACAGGGGGTAGCGAGCAGTACTTC	CATRTGGSEQYF
TRBD1	TRBV7-2	-	TRBJ1-1	TGTGCCAGCAGCCCCGCGACAGGGCCGAACACTGAAGCTTTCTTT	CASSPATGPNTEAFF
-	TRBV7-9	few	TRBJ1-6	TGTGCCAGCAGCTTCAACGGTGTTTCACCCCTCCACTTT	CASSFNGVSPLHF
-	TRBV18	few	TRBJ2-7	TGTGCCAGCTCACCGACAGTCAGCTCCTACGAGCAGTACTTC	CASSPTVSSYEQYF
-	TRBV29-1	few	TRBJ1-3	TGCAGCGACCCTACAGGTACCTCTGGAAACACCATATATTTT	CSDPTGTSGNTIYF
-	TRBV2	-	TRBJ2-3	TGTGCCAGCAACGCCGATACGCAGTATTTT	CASNADTQYF
TRBD1	TRBV19	-	TRBJ1-6	TGTGCCAGCACCGGGACAGGGCAGAATTCACCCCTCCACTTT	CASTGTGQNSPLHF
-	TRBV18	-	TRBJ2-1	TGTGCCAGCTCACCCCTGAGTAGGGGGATCTACAATGAGCAGTTCTTC	CASSPLSRGIYNEQFF
TRBD1	TRBV2	-	TRBJ2-4	TGTGCCAGCAGTGAAGCGGGACAGCGGAACATTCAGTACTTC	CASSEAGQRNIQYF
-	TRBV7-8	-	TRBJ1-1	TGTGCCAGCAGCCTAGTAAAAGAAGCTTTCTTT	CASSLVKEAFF
TRBD1	TRBV7-2	-	TRBJ2-3	TGTGCCAGTCGATCTACCGGGACAGGGAGGGATACGCAGTATTTT	CASRSTGTGRDTQYF
-	TRBV4-3	few	TRBJ1-1	TGCGCCAGCAGCCAAGATCCCCGGGGTAGATTGAACACTGAAGCTTTCTTT	CASSQDPRGRLNTEAFF
-	TRBV7-9	-	TRBJ1-1	TGTGCCAGCAGCTCCGCCGACGTTGGGAACACTGAAGCTTTCTTT	CASSSADVGNTEAFF
TRBD1	TRBV11-2	-	TRBJ1-6	TGTGCCAGCAGGCACGCCGGGACAGCATATAATTCACCCCTCCACTTT	CASRHAGTAYNSPLHF
-	TRBV12-5	-	TRBJ2-2	TGTGCTAGTGGTTCATACGGTCACGGCTCGAACACCGGGGAGCTGTTTTTT	CASGSYGHGSNTGELFF
TRBD1	TRBV5-1	few	TRBJ2-5	TGCGCCAGCAGCAGAAATACAGGGGGCCGGCAAGAGACCCAGTACTTC	CASSRNTGGRQETQYF
-	TRBV16	few	TRBJ2-3	TGTGCCAGCAGCCAATGGACGGGGACAGATACGCAGTATTTT	CASSQWTGTDTQYF
-	TRBV6-6	few	TRBJ1-2	TGTGCCAGCAGTTTGGCGCAGTTTAGCTACACCTTC	CASSLAQFSYTF
-	TRBV25-1	-	TRBJ1-1	TGTGCCAGCTTATCTCAGGGCAGCACTGAAGCTTTCTTT	CASLSQGSTEAFF
-	TRBV14	few	TRBJ2-6	TGTGCCAGCAGCCAAGTGAGGGTGAAGGGGGCCAACGTCCTGACTTTC	CASSQVRVKGANVLTF